This is a list of T cell receptor beta chains from one sample in a study of cytotoxic CD8 clonotypes in ibrutinib-treated CLL. Some clones are missing from TCRdb's copy, which holds only in-frame ones; the method was immunoSEQ multiplex PCR. The repertoire has tens of thousands of clones, less than 95% of them found once; the top ten carry 3% to 3.5%. The sequencing used PBMCs, collected after 12 months of ibrutinib treatment. These receptors came from a human donor with chronic lymphocytic leukemia. CDR3s include the opening cysteine and the closing phenylalanine or tryptophan. Each record gives: clone size, V gene, D gene, J gene, CDR3 protein, CDR3 DNA. A D gene is named only where the DNA matches it firmly. Size is stated for part of the rows, as once, few or many counts, or as a class when the clone is expanded.

-	TRBV11-3	-	TRBJ1-3	CASSSDGGNTIYF	TGTGCCAGCAGCTCCGATGGTGGGAACACCATATATTTT
-	TRBV19	-	TRBJ1-5	CASSMGSQGRQPQHF	TGTGCCAGTAGTATGGGAAGTCAGGGTCGGCAGCCCCAGCATTTT
few	TRBV27	-	TRBJ1-2	CASSFSPVGGYTF	TGTGCCAGCAGTTTTTCCCCGGTGGGCGGCTACACCTTC
-	TRBV6-1	-	TRBJ2-6	CASSEGGSGANVLTF	TGTGCCAGCAGTGAAGGAGGGTCTGGGGCCAACGTCCTGACTTTC
-	TRBV14	-	TRBJ1-2	CASNPLGAAFHGYTF	TGTGCCAGCAACCCTCTCGGGGCCGCCTTTCACGGCTACACCTTC
-	TRBV6-5	-	TRBJ2-7	CASSRLGEYEQYF	TGTGCCAGCAGCCGACTAGGAGAATACGAGCAGTACTTC
-	TRBV6-5	-	TRBJ1-5	CASSYTGGPQPQHF	TGTGCCAGCAGTTATACAGGAGGGCCTCAGCCCCAGCATTTT
-	TRBV28	TRBD1	TRBJ2-1	CASSLIPGTGGNEQFF	TGTGCCAGCAGTTTAATACCCGGGACAGGGGGCAATGAGCAGTTCTTC
-	TRBV19	-	TRBJ1-5	CASSIDSVQPQHF	TGTGCCAGTAGTATTGATTCGGTTCAGCCCCAGCATTTT
-	TRBV4-1	-	TRBJ2-1	CASSQRGGVSNEQFF	TGCGCCAGCAGCCAAAGGGGTGGTGTTTCCAATGAGCAGTTCTTC
-	TRBV28	-	TRBJ1-1	CASTGPNTEAFF	TGTGCCAGCACCGGGCCGAACACTGAAGCTTTCTTT
-	TRBV27	-	TRBJ1-1	CASSRGGGLNTEAFF	TGTGCCAGCAGTCGAGGGGGGGGTCTGAACACTGAAGCTTTCTTT
-	TRBV30	-	TRBJ1-1	CAWSQQDNTEAFF	TGTGCCTGGAGCCAACAGGACAACACTGAAGCTTTCTTT
-	TRBV5-5	-	TRBJ2-7	CASSLDLQANPYEQYF	TGTGCCAGCAGCTTGGATTTGCAGGCTAACCCCTACGAGCAGTACTTC
-	TRBV6-5	-	TRBJ2-1	CASRSRSTGPHEQFF	TGTGCCAGCAGATCTCGATCAACAGGGCCCCATGAGCAGTTCTTC
-	TRBV7-9	TRBD2	TRBJ2-1	CASSLAIGLAADNEQFF	TGTGCCAGCAGCTTAGCTATCGGGCTAGCGGCCGACAATGAGCAGTTCTTC
-	TRBV7-3	TRBD2	TRBJ2-1	CASSPAAGGPYNEQFF	TGTGCCAGCAGCCCAGCAGCGGGAGGGCCCTACAATGAGCAGTTCTTC
-	TRBV7-9	-	TRBJ2-7	CASTSAGETYEQYF	TGTGCCAGCACCTCAGCAGGGGAAACCTACGAGCAGTACTTC
-	TRBV7-9	-	TRBJ2-7	CASSFQGATYEQYF	TGTGCCAGCAGCTTTCAGGGAGCGACCTACGAGCAGTACTTC
-	TRBV4-3	TRBD1	TRBJ2-2	CASSQDFGQGVPGELFF	TGCGCCAGCAGCCAGGACTTTGGGCAGGGGGTCCCCGGGGAGCTGTTTTTT
-	TRBV11-2	-	TRBJ1-1	CASSLAVVGGDTEAFF	TGTGCCAGCAGCTTAGCCGTCGTGGGGGGGGACACTGAAGCTTTCTTT
-	TRBV7-2	-	TRBJ2-3	CASSLRGVDADTQYF	TGTGCCAGCAGCTTACGGGGCGTTGACGCAGATACGCAGTATTTT
-	TRBV6-5	TRBD1	TRBJ1-5	CASTSGQFNQPQHF	TGTGCCAGCACCTCGGGACAGTTCAATCAGCCCCAGCATTTT
-	TRBV9	TRBD1	TRBJ2-4	CASSEQTGAKNIQYF	TGTGCCAGCAGCGAACAGACAGGGGCCAAAAACATTCAGTACTTC
-	TRBV5-1	TRBD1	TRBJ2-2	CASAGSGQGVTGELFF	TGCGCCAGCGCAGGATCGGGACAGGGGGTCACCGGGGAGCTGTTTTTT
-	TRBV29-1	-	TRBJ2-6	CSVQGSGANVLTF	TGCAGCGTTCAAGGCTCTGGGGCCAACGTCCTGACTTTC
-	TRBV4-2	TRBD1	TRBJ1-5	CASSQEDRGAPQPQHF	TGTGCCAGCAGCCAAGAGGACAGGGGGGCCCCTCAGCCCCAGCATTTT
-	TRBV5-1	TRBD2	TRBJ2-1	CASSSSGRSLYNEQFF	TGCGCCAGCAGCTCTAGCGGGAGGAGCCTCTACAATGAGCAGTTCTTC
once	TRBV5-5	-	TRBJ2-2	CARPREGNTGELFF	TGTGCCAGGCCTAGAGAGGGGAACACCGGGGAGCTGTTTTTT
-	TRBV11-1	TRBD1	TRBJ2-7	CASSLGTGVYEQYF	TGTGCCAGCAGCTTAGGGACAGGGGTATACGAGCAGTACTTC
once	TRBV30	-	TRBJ2-1	CAWRSTDSYNEQFF	TGTGCCTGGAGAAGTACAGACTCCTACAATGAGCAGTTCTTC
-	TRBV25-1	-	TRBJ1-1	CASLSHTEAFF	TGTGCCAGCCTATCCCACACTGAAGCTTTCTTT
-	TRBV28	-	TRBJ1-4	CASSLMGGTNEKLFF	TGTGCCAGCAGTCTTATGGGGGGGACTAATGAAAAACTGTTTTTT
-	TRBV18	TRBD2	TRBJ2-7	CASSQTSGGQRYEQYF	TGTGCCAGCTCCCAAACTAGCGGCGGCCAACGTTACGAGCAGTACTTC
-	TRBV10-3	-	TRBJ1-5	CAISEFPGTNQPQHF	TGTGCCATCAGTGAATTCCCGGGGACGAATCAGCCCCAGCATTTT
-	TRBV19	-	TRBJ2-7	CASSILGAKLSYEQYF	TGTGCCAGTAGTATCCTCGGGGCTAAGCTATCCTACGAGCAGTACTTC
-	TRBV9	-	TRBJ1-1	CASSVTPGWDTEAFF	TGTGCCAGCAGCGTGACCCCCGGTTGGGACACTGAAGCTTTCTTT
-	TRBV4-1	-	TRBJ2-3	CASSPGTGSRHTQYF	TGCGCCAGCAGCCCCGGAACAGGGAGCCGGCATACGCAGTATTTT
-	TRBV6-5	TRBD1	TRBJ1-2	CASSFDRGLGYTF	TGTGCCAGCAGTTTCGACAGGGGGCTTGGCTACACCTTC
-	TRBV7-6	TRBD1	TRBJ2-2	CASSLGQGATGELFF	TGTGCCAGCAGCTTGGGACAGGGGGCGACCGGGGAGCTGTTTTTT
-	TRBV19	TRBD1	TRBJ2-7	CASSTRDRGRYEQYF	TGTGCCAGTAGCACACGGGACAGGGGGCGGTACGAGCAGTACTTC
-	TRBV7-2	-	TRBJ1-1	CASGEAFNTEAFF	TGTGCCAGCGGGGAGGCGTTCAACACTGAAGCTTTCTTT
-	TRBV7-2	-	TRBJ1-3	CASSSATGAGNTIYF	TGTGCCAGCAGCTCGGCGACAGGTGCGGGAAACACCATATATTTT
-	TRBV9	TRBD1	TRBJ1-3	CASSGLTGPGNTIYF	TGTGCCAGCAGCGGATTGACAGGGCCTGGAAACACCATATATTTT
-	TRBV5-4	TRBD1	TRBJ1-2	CASSLGRGTGVGRTF	TGTGCCAGCAGCTTGGGAAGAGGGACAGGGGTTGGTCGGACCTTC
-	TRBV9	TRBD1	TRBJ1-1	CASSGPGGEADTEAFF	TGTGCCAGCAGCGGACCAGGGGGGGAGGCGGACACTGAAGCTTTCTTT
once	TRBV10-3	TRBD2	TRBJ2-1	CAISDRPDGGSGQFF	TGTGCCATCAGTGACCGGCCGGACGGGGGGAGCGGGCAGTTCTTC
-	TRBV15	-	TRBJ2-3	CATSRDLAAADTQYF	TGTGCCACCAGCAGAGATCTGGCCGCAGCAGATACGCAGTATTTT
-	TRBV5-6	-	TRBJ2-5	CASSLTGSKETQYF	TGTGCCAGCAGCTTGACGGGATCTAAAGAGACCCAGTACTTC
-	TRBV19	-	TRBJ1-1	CASSVSRGNTEAFF	TGTGCCAGTAGTGTTTCCAGGGGGAACACTGAAGCTTTCTTT
-	TRBV27	TRBD2	TRBJ2-2	CASRLARSPGELFF	TGTGCCAGCAGACTAGCGAGAAGTCCCGGGGAGCTGTTTTTT
-	TRBV11-3	-	TRBJ2-3	CASSLDYYSTDTQYF	TGTGCCAGCAGCTTAGATTACTACTCCACAGATACGCAGTATTTT
-	TRBV7-2	TRBD2	TRBJ2-1	CASSQAPWLAGGKQAEQFF	TGTGCCAGCAGCCAAGCCCCCTGGCTAGCGGGAGGGAAACAAGCTGAGCAGTTCTTC
-	TRBV29-1	-	TRBJ2-7	CSVVRDWTYEQYF	TGCAGCGTGGTCCGGGACTGGACCTACGAGCAGTACTTC